The text below deals with one T cell receptor beta chain. Its antigen is not known. Among the donors, all were healthy bone marrow donors. CDR1 and CDR2 from the germline V gene are GTSNPN and SVGIG (reference sequence). Trimming removed 8 bases at V and 4 bases at J, with 20 bases between. The CDR3 length is 14 residues. The PCR ran on 60 Vbeta and 13 Jbeta primers. Sequenced by immunoSEQ multiplex PCR; TCRdb stores in-frame clones only, minus some. Among fewer than 90,000 clones listed, around four fifths were seen once. These data belong to a study of cytomegalovirus exposure and HLA in healthy donors. Study summary: An analysis done earlier identified 90 million to 120 million unique TCR beta sequences from about 179 million T cells.

General study points: One later analysis reportedly identified an Asian-associated ancestry cluster that showed fewer N-insertions than the roughly 600-donor mean. A classifier reportedly called cytomegalovirus status with high sensitivity and specificity.

Sequenced: PBMCs. This sequence joins TRBV30 and TRBJ1-2; D not certain. This TCR was sampled from a man aged 30 to 39 in good health and CMV-seropositive. Here the CDR3 reads CAGPRAGLVYGYTF. CDR3 DNA: TGTGCCGGTCCTCGGGCGGGGTTGGTCTATGGCTACACCTTC.